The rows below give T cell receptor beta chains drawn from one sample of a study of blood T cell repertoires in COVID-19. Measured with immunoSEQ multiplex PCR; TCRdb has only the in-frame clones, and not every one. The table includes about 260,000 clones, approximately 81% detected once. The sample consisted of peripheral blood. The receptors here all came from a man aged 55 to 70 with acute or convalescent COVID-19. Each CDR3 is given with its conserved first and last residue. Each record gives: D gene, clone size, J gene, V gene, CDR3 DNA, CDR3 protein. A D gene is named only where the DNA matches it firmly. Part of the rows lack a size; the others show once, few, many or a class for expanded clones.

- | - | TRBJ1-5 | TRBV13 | TGTGCCAGCAGCGCCCAGGGCGGGGGCAACAATCAGCCCCAGCATTTT | CASSAQGGGNNQPQHF
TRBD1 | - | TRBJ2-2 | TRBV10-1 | TGCGCCAGCAGTGAGGGGACAGGGTTGACCGGGGAGCTGTTTTTT | CASSEGTGLTGELFF
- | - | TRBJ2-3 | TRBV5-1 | TGCGCCAGCAGCTTGGGTGAGGGGGGGCCGGGAGATACGCAGTATTTT | CASSLGEGGPGDTQYF
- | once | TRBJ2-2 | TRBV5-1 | TGCGCCAGCAGCTTGGTTCCCGGGGGTGGGACCGGGGAGCTGTTTTTT | CASSLVPGGGTGELFF
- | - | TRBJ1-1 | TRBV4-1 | TGCGCCAGCAGCCTGGCTCGGGTAATGTCTGAAGCTTTCTTT | CASSLARVMSEAFF
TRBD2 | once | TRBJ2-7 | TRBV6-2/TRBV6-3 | TGTGCCAGCCGCCTTAGCGGGAGCTACGAGCAGTACTTC | CASRLSGSYEQYF
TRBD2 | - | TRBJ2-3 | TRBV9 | TGTGCCAGCAGCGCCCGGACTAGCGGGAGTTTACGCTCACTTAAACCTACGCAGTATTTT | CASSARTSGSLRSLKPTQYF
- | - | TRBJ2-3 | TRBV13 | TGTGCCAGCAGCTTGGCGACAGGCAGCACAGATACGCAGTATTTT | CASSLATGSTDTQYF
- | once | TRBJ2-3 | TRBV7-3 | TGTGCCAGCAGCTCTAGCGGACAGAGCACAGATACGCAGTATTTT | CASSSSGQSTDTQYF
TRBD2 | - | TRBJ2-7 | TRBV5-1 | TGCGCCAGCAGCGAGATGGGACTAGCGGGGATCGACGAGCAGTACTTC | CASSEMGLAGIDEQYF